This T cell receptor beta chain was recovered during a study of blood T cell repertoires in COVID-19. Sequencing was performed with immunoSEQ multiplex PCR; in TCRdb, only in-frame clones are kept and a portion is missing. The data hold around 73,000 clones, with over 65% observed a single time. The sample was peripheral blood. The origin of this receptor is a woman in her fifties or sixties with acute or convalescent COVID-19.

The CDR3 DNA sequence: TGTGCCAGCAGCCCGCGGACAGGGAAAATCGGAGGCTACACCTTC. As protein: CASSPRTGKIGGYTF. The chain employs TRBV7-8 and TRBJ1-2, with TRBD1 identical over 8 bases. V gave up 5 bases and J gave up 8 bases; unmatched junction bases: 13. This CDR3 comprises 15 residues. CDR1 is SGHVS, CDR2 FQNEAQ, per germline.